The source of this T cell receptor (beta chain) is a study of blood T cell repertoires in COVID-19. Background on the study: The study drew acute and convalescent COVID-19 samples from the United States, Italy and Spain. PBMCs, B-cell-depleted T cells, or T cells provided the cDNA or gDNA that made up the material.

The V end was cut by 2 bases, the J end by 4 bases, with 12 bases between. From germline, CDR1 is LNHDA and CDR2 SQIVND (reference sequence). The CDR3 has 14 amino acids. Authors' data handling: Amplification with reference gene primers provided the estimates of nucleated cell counts. Repertoires were generated with immunoSEQ multiplex PCR, while TCRdb's copy carries only in-frame clones and drops some. The V and J calls and clone size come from that table; D and trimming were worked out from the DNA. This sample has about 140,000 clones, with roughly three quarters found just once. The specimen was peripheral blood. V gene TRBV19 combines with J gene TRBJ2-7, with D possibly being TRBD1 (5 bases). This receptor was identified in a woman aged 60-70 years with acute or convalescent COVID-19. The CDR3 DNA follows: TGTGCCAGTAGTATAAAGACAGCTGATTACGAGCAGTACTTC. It is translated as CASSIKTADYEQYF. Together with reference TRBV19 and TRBJ2-7, the CDR3 gives the full variable domain: DGGITQSPKYLFRKEGQNVTLSCEQNLNHDAMYWYRQDPGQGLRLIYYSQIVNDFQKGDIAEGYSVSREKKESFPLTVTSAQKNPTAFYLCASSIKTADYEQYFGPGTRLTVT.